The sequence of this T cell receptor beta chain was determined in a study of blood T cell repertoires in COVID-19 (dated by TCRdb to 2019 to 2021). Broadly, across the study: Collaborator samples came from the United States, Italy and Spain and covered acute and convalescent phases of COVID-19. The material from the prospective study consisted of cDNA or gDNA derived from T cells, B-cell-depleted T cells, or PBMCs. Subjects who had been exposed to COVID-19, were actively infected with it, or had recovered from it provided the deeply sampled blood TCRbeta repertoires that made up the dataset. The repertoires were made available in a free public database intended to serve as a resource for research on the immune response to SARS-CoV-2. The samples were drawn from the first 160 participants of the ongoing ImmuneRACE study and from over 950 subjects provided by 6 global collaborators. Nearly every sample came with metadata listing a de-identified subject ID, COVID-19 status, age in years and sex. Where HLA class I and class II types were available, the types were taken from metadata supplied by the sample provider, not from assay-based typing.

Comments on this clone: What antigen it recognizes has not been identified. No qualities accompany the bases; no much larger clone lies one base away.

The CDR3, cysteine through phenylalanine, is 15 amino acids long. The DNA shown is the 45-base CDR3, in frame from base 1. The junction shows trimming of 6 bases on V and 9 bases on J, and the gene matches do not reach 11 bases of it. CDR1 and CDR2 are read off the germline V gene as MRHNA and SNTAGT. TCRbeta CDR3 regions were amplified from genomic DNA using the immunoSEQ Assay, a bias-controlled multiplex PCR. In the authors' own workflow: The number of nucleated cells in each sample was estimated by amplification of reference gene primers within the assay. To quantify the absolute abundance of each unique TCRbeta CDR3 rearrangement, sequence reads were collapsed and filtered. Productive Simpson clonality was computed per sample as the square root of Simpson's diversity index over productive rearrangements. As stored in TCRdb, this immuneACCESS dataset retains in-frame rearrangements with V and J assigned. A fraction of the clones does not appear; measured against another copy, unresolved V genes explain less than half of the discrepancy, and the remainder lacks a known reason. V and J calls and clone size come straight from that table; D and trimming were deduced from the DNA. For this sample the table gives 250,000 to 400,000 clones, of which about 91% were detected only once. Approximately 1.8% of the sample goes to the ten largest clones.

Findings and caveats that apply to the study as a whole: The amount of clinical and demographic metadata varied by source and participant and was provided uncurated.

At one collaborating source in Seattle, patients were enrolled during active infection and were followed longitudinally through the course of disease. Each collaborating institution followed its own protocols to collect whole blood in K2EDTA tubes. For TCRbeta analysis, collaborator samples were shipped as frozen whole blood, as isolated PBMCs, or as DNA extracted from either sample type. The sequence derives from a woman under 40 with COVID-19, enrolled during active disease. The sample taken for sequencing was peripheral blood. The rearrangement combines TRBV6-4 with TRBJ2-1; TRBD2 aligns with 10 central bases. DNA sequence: TGTGCCAGCAGGCCCAGCGGGGGGGCCGTTTTTGAGCAGTTCTTC. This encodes CASRPSGGAVFEQFF.